The 10 T cell receptor beta chains listed next were all sequenced from one sample in a study of cytomegalovirus exposure and HLA in healthy donors. PCR was performed using 60 Vbeta and 13 Jbeta primers. The method was immunoSEQ multiplex PCR; TCRdb's version includes in-frame clones alone and lacks a portion of them. Here the sample spans fewer than 250,000 clones, 82% being singletons. The sequenced sample consisted of PBMCs. These receptors all come from a man aged 35-49 years in good health and CMV-seropositive.

This clone was found once. V usage is TRBV9 and J usage is TRBJ1-5; 9 nucleotides align to TRBD1. The CDR3 extends over 15 amino acids. V shed 4 bases and J 1 base; nucleotides not matched to a gene: 3. Germline CDR1 and CDR2: SGDLS and YYNGEE. The CDR3 DNA is TGTGCCAGCAGCCTGACAGGGGGGAGCAATCAGCCCCAGCATTTT. Amino acids: CASSLTGGSNQPQHF.

The CDR3 loop reads CASRGWGQVDNEQFF. CDR3 nucleotide sequence: TGTGCCAGCAGAGGATGGGGACAGGTCGACAATGAGCAGTTCTTC. This chain links TRBV7-9 with TRBJ2-1, with 8 positions matching TRBD1. Losses at the gene ends were 6 bases for V and 5 bases for J; bases not matched to a gene: 9. Germline CDR1 reads SEHNR; CDR2 reads FQNEAQ (reference sequence). The CDR3 totals 15 residues. The complete variable domain, with remaining parts taken from reference TRBV7-9 and TRBJ2-1, reads DTGVSQNPRHKITKRGQNVTFRCDPISEHNRLYWYRQTLGQGPEFLTYFQNEAQLEKSRLLSDRFSAERPKGSFSTLEIQRTEQGDSAMYLCASRGWGQVDNEQFFGPGTRLTVL.

The CDR3 region is CASSRDTFNYGYTF. The CDR3 bases are TGCGCCAGCAGCCGAGACACATTTAACTATGGCTACACCTTC. The chain uses TRBV4-1 and TRBJ1-2; D remains unclear. The CDR3 consists of 14 residues. Trimming pared 4 bases from V and 1 base from J, leaving 10 bases between. Per germline, CDR1 MGHRA and CDR2 YSYEKL.

V is TRBV6-5 and J is TRBJ2-1; the D is unclear. The CDR3 is 11 amino acids. From germline, CDR1 is MNHEY and CDR2 SVGAGI. Trimming stripped 6 bases from V and 7 bases from J, with 7 bases between. The CDR3 coding sequence is TGTGCCAGCAGCCTACGGAATGAGCAGTTCTTC. Translated, it gives CASSLRNEQFF.

The V and J genes are TRBV29-1 and TRBJ2-1; D is uncertain. CDR3 length: 10 residues. Deletions cut 7 bases from V and 5 bases from J, with 6 bases between. The germline gives CDR1 SQVTM, CDR2 ANQGSEA. CDR3 nucleotides: TGCAGCGCTCTCCACAATGAGCAGTTCTTC. This gives the protein CSALHNEQFF.

This clone was found once. The CDR3 DNA sequence: TGCGCCAGCACTTCCCATCCGGGACAGGGTGGGTGGGAGACCCAGTACTTC. Its translation: CASTSHPGQGGWETQYF. V and J are TRBV5-1 and TRBJ2-5, with TRBD1 matching 9 bases. Germline CDR1 SGHRS, CDR2 YFSETQ. This CDR3 comprises 17 residues. V lost 6 bases, J lost 5 bases, and 17 bases stayed unmatched.

CDR3 loop: CASSPPREVSYNEQFF. CDR3 DNA: TGTGCCAGCAGCCCTCCCCGGGAAGTGTCCTACAATGAGCAGTTCTTC. The chain recombines TRBV9 with TRBJ2-1; perhaps TRBD2 as D (5 bases). The V end was cut by 4 bases, the J end by 1 base, with 15 bases between. Germline CDR1 and CDR2: SGDLS and YYNGEE. The CDR3 is 16 amino acids.

V is TRBV6-1 and J is TRBJ2-5; 12 nucleotides align to TRBD2. The J call may be in error: the DNA end matches TRBJ2-7 better. Germline CDR1 and CDR2: MNHNS and SASEGT. The CDR3 is 15 residues long. CDR3 in DNA: TGTGCCAGCAGGGAGACTAGCGGGAGTTCCTACGAGCAGTACTTC. It is translated as CASRETSGSSYEQYF.

The V call is TRBV7-9, the J call TRBJ2-5; a weak D match, TRBD2 (5 bases). The CDR3 is made up of 12 amino acids. CDR1 is SEHNR, CDR2 FQNEAQ, per germline (reference sequence). Trimming stripped 5 bases from V and 7 bases from J, with 11 bases between. DNA of the CDR3: TGTGCCAGCAGCCCCCTTGGAGGGACCCAGTACTTC. Translated, it gives CASSPLGGTQYF.

This sequence joins TRBV2 and TRBJ1-1; D gene unclear. Looked up from germline, CDR1 is SNHLY and CDR2 is FYNNEI. This CDR3 region has 13 residues. Trimming cost V 8 bases and J 1 base, with 11 bases left between them. As DNA, the CDR3 is TGTGCCAGCGGCCGAGGTGAGAACACTGAAGCTTTCTTT. Its protein is CASGRGENTEAFF. The variable domain in full, with the rest retrieved from reference TRBV2 and TRBJ1-1, is EPEVTQTPSHQVTQMGQEVILRCVPISNHLYFYWYRQILGQKVEFLVSFYNNEISEKSEIFDDQFSVERPDGSNFTLKIRSTKLEDSAMYFCASGRGENTEAFFGQGTRLTVV.